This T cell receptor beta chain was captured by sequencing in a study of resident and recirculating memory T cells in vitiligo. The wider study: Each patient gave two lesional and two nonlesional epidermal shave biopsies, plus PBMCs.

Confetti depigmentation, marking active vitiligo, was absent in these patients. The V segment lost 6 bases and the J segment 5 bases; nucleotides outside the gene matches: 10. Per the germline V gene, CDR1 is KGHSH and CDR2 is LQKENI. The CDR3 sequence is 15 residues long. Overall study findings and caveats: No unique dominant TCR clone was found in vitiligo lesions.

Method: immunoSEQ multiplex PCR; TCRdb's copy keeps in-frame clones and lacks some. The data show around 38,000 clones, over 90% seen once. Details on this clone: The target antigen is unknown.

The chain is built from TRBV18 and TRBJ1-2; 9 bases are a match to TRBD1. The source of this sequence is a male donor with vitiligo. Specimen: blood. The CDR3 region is CASSGQGLASYGYTF. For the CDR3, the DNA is TGTGCCAGCTCCGGACAGGGGTTGGCCTCTTATGGCTACACCTTC. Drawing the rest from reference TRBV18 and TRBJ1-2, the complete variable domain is NAGVMQNPRHLVRRRGQEARLRCSPMKGHSHVYWYRQLPEEGLKFMVYLQKENIIDESGMPKERFSAEFPKEGPSILRIQQVVRGDSAAYFCASSGQGLASYGYTFGSGTRLTVV.